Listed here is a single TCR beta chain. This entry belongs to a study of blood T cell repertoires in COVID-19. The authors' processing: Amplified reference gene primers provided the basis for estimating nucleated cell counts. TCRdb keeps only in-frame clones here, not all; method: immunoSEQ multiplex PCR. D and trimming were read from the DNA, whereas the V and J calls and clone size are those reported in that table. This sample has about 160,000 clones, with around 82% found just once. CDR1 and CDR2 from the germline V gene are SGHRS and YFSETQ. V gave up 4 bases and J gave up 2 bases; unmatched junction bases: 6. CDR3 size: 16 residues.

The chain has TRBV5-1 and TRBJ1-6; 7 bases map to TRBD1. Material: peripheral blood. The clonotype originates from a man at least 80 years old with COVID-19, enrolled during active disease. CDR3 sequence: CASSPTGSTYNSPLHF. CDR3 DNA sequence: TGCGCCAGCAGCCCGACAGGGTCGACCTATAATTCACCCCTCCACTTT.